A single T cell receptor beta chain is shown here with its context. This specimen belongs to a study of blood T cell repertoires in COVID-19. Data came from immunoSEQ multiplex PCR; TCRdb stores just in-frame clones and leaves some out. The sample includes about 360,000 clones, more than 75% of them seen just once. Recovered participants had two consecutive negative NP/OP PCR tests, healthcare professional clearance, or symptom resolution. This TCR was sampled from a man younger than 45 who had recovered from COVID-19. The sequenced sample was PBMCs or T cells enriched from blood (not recorded which).

This CDR3 is CASEGSHRKYGYTF. The CDR3 nucleotides read TGTGCCTCGGAAGGGTCCCACAGGAAATATGGCTACACCTTC. The chain recombines TRBV27 with TRBJ1-2; possibly TRBD1 for D (5 bases). The germline V gene encodes CDR1 MNHEY and CDR2 SMNVEV (reference sequence). The CDR3 has 14 amino acids. V lost 11 bases, J lost 5 bases, and 21 bases lay in between.